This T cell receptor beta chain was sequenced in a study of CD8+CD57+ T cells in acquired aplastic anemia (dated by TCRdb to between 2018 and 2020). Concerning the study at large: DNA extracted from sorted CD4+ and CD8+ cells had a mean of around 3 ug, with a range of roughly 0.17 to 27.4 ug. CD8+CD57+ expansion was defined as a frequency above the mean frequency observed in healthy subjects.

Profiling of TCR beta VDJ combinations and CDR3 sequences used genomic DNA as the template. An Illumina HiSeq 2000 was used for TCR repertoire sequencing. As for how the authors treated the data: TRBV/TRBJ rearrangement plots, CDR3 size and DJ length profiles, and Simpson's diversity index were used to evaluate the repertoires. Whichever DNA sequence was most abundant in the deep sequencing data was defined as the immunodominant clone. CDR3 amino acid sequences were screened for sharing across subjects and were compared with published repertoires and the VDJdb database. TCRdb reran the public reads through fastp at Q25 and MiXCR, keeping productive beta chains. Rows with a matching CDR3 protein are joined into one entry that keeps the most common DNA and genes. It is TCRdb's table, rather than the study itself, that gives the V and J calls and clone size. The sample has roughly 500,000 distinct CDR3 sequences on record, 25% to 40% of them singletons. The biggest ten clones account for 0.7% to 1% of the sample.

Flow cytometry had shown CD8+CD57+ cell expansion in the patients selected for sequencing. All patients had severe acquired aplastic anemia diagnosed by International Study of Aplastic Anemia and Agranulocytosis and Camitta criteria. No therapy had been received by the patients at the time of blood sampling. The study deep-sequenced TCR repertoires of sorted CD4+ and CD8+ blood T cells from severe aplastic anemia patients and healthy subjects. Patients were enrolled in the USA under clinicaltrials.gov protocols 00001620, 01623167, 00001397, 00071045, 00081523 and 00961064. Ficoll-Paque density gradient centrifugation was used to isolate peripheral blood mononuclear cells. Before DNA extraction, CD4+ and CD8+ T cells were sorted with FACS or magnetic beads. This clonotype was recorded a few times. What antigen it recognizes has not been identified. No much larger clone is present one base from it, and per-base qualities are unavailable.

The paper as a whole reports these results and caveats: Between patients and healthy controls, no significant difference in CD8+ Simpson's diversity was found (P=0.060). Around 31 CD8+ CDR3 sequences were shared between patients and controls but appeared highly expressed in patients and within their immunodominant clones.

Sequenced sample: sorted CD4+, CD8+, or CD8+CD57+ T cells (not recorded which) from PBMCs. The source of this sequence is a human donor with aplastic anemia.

The DNA is TGTGCCTGGAGTTCCTCGGACCCCTACGAGCAGTACTTC. The translation is CAWSSSDPYEQYF. The chain is made from TRBV30 and TRBJ2-7, with the D gene not clear enough to name. The germline V gene encodes CDR1 GTSNPN and CDR2 SVGIG (reference sequence). Inclusive of the bounding cysteine and phenylalanine, the CDR3 is 13 residues long. Of all the DNA, just the CDR3 is kept, 39 bases in frame from base 1. The V and J ends are trimmed by 2 bases and 2 bases, leaving 10 bases between them.